What follows are 26 T cell receptor beta chains derived from one specimen sequenced in a study of post-analysis software for immune sequencing data. Study-wide results and limits: The study found TRBV5-6, TRBV5-1 and TRBV20-1 among a few TRBV segments more frequent in patients than controls.

Prepared TCR beta cDNA libraries contained unique molecular identifiers. TCRdb fed the PCR reads into MiXCR, producing one record per CDR3 protein. The table lists approximately 180,000 distinct CDR3 sequences, approximately 30% of them singletons. No antigen is known for these receptors. Specimen: blood. The receptors here all came from a girl aged 5 to 17 with multiple sclerosis.

The chain couples TRBV20-1 to TRBJ1-1; D is unclear. Germline V gene data show CDR1 as DFQATT and CDR2 as SNEGSKA (reference sequence). The CDR3 extends over 10 amino acids. V was cut by 2 bases and J by 7 bases, with 5 bases left in between. The CDR3 here is CSARLSEAFF. The DNA of the CDR3 is TGCAGTGCTAGATTAAGTGAAGCTTTCTTT.

V and J are TRBV5-5 and TRBJ2-7, with D perhaps matching TRBD1 or TRBD2 (6 bases each). The end of the DNA fits TRBJ2-5 better, so the J call may be wrong. Per the germline V gene, CDR1 is SGHKS and CDR2 is YYEKEE (reference sequence). CDR3 length equals 18 residues. CDR3 protein: CASSASQQGVRGVETQYF. CDR3 DNA: TGTGCCAGCAGCGCCAGCCAACAGGGTGTAAGGGGGGTAGAGACCCAGTACTTC.

CDR3 region: CASSLPGANTEAFF. The CDR3 region has the DNA TGTGCCAGCAGTTTACCAGGGGCGAACACTGAAGCTTTCTTT. V and J are TRBV27 and TRBJ1-1, with D possibly being TRBD1 (6 bases). Trimming removed 2 bases at V and 1 base at J, with 8 bases between. The CDR3 sequence is 14 residues long. Germline loops: CDR1 MNHEY, CDR2 SMNVEV (reference sequence).

This clonotype was recorded a few times. The J gene is TRBJ2-5, the V gene TRBV12-3 or TRBV12-4; the D gene could be TRBD1 or TRBD2 (6 bases each). There are 17 residues in the CDR3. Trimming shortened V by 5 bases and J by 5 bases, and 24 bases separated the two germline ends. The CDR3 loop reads CASSPARQERRGETQYF. CDR3 bases: TGTGCCAGCAGTCCCGCAAGGCAGGAGCGGAGGGGGGAGACCCAGTACTTC.

V and J are TRBV4-1 and TRBJ1-3; D may be TRBD1 (6 bases). V was cut by 5 bases and J by 0 bases, with 11 bases left in between. The CDR3 is made up of 15 amino acids. Germline V gene sequence: CDR1 MGHRA, CDR2 YSYEKL. The CDR3: CASSTGRGSGNTIYF. The CDR3 DNA sequence: TGCGCCAGCAGCACTGGCAGGGGCTCTGGAAACACCATATATTTT.

This clonotype was recorded at least ten times. The chain couples TRBV6-1 to TRBJ2-1, with TRBD2 identical over 7 bases. CDR3 length: 16 amino acids. Germline V gene sequence: CDR1 MNHNS, CDR2 SASEGT. After removal of 0 bases from V and 8 bases from J, the junction contained 10 bases not matched to a gene. The CDR3 loop reads CASSEAPQRDKYEQFF. As DNA, the CDR3 is TGTGCCAGCAGTGAAGCCCCCCAGCGGGATAAGTATGAGCAGTTCTTC.

The CDR3 region has the DNA TGCGCCAGCCCCTACCGGGACAGCGTTAACTATGGCTACACCTTC. Residues: CASPYRDSVNYGYTF. The V call is TRBV4-1, the J call TRBJ1-2; 7 bases align to TRBD1. This CDR3 contains 15 residues. The germline CDR1 and CDR2 sequences are MGHRA and YSYEKL. J gave up 1 base and V 8 bases, and 10 bases lay outside the gene matches.

Concerning this clonotype itself: A much larger clone differs from this one at a single base, so this may be a read error. The chain combines TRBV7-2 with TRBJ2-1; a weak D match, TRBD2 (5 bases). The J call is doubtful: the DNA matches TRBJ2-7 better. Germline assignment: CDR1 SGHTA and CDR2 FQGNSA. This CDR3 spans 17 amino acids. The CDR3 DNA follows: TGTGCCAGCAGCTCCCCCAAACGGGAAACCTCCTACAATGAGCAGTACTTC. Protein product: CASSSPKRETSYNEQYF.

The CDR3 nucleotides read TGTGCCAGCAGTGTTGGACTAGCGGGAGCCGTACGGGAGCAGTACTTC. This translates into CASSVGLAGAVREQYF. The chain employs TRBV25-1 and TRBJ2-7; 13 bases match TRBD2. This CDR3 spans 16 amino acids. The V segment lost 4 bases and the J segment 7 bases; nucleotides outside the gene matches: 10. Germline CDR1 MGHDK, CDR2 SYGVNS.

Turning to this clonotype: A much larger clone is a single base away; this may be a read error. CDR3 coding DNA: TGTGCCAGCAGCCAGGGCGGGCCGGACAATGAGCAGTACTTC. Translation: CASSQGGPDNEQYF. This rearrangement joins TRBV7-6 to TRBJ2-5, with D perhaps being TRBD1 or TRBD2 (5 bases each). The germline gives CDR1 SGHVS, CDR2 FNYEAQ. The length of the CDR3 is 14 residues. V was shortened by 5 bases and J by 11 bases, with 21 bases between the two germline ends.

V usage is TRBV28 and J usage is TRBJ1-5, with D hard to call. The ends were cut back, 5 bases at V and 1 base at J, with 12 bases in the middle. CDR1 is MDHEN, CDR2 SYDVKM, per germline. This CDR3 is 15 amino acids long. CDR3 nucleotides: TGTGCCAGCAGTCGGGGTCCCAGGAGCAATCAGCCCCAGCATTTT. The encoded protein is CASSRGPRSNQPQHF. Full variable domain (outside the CDR3, taken from reference TRBV28 and TRBJ1-5): DVKVTQSSRYLVKRTGEKVFLECVQDMDHENMFWYRQDPGLGLRLIYFSYDVKMKEKGDIPEGYSVSREKKERFSLILESASTNQTSMYLCASSRGPRSNQPQHFGDGTRLSIL.

This clonotype was counted many times. V is TRBV5-1 and J is TRBJ2-3; no reliable D call. Germline loops: CDR1 SGHRS, CDR2 YFSETQ. V lost 3 bases and J 6 bases, leaving 11 bases between the germline ends. This CDR3 comprises 13 residues. DNA for the CDR3: TGCGCCAGCAGCTCCGCGGCTGGCGATACGCAGTATTTT. Protein: CASSSAAGDTQYF.

This clonotype was detected once. The chain links TRBV7-6 to TRBJ2-7; 9 bases are a match to TRBD1. CDR3 size: 16 residues. V lost 8 bases to trimming and J lost 1 base; unmatched junction nucleotides: 12. Germline V CDR1 and CDR2: SGHVS, FNYEAQ. CDR3 in DNA: TGTGCCAGCGCCTCTTCGGTGGGGACAGGGTCCTACGAGCAGTACGTC. Its translation: CASASSVGTGSYEQYV.

In this sample, this clonotype turned up many times. This chain joins TRBV6-5 and TRBJ2-7; 12 positions match TRBD2. The CDR3 covers 13 residues. The germline gives CDR1 MNHEY, CDR2 SVGAGI. V shed 8 bases and J 7 bases; nucleotides not matched to a gene: 6. The CDR3 DNA reads TGTGCCAGCGAAGGACTAGCGGGGAGGGAGCAGTACTTC. Translation: CASEGLAGREQYF.

Points on this clonotype: A much bigger clone sits one base away, suggesting this may be a read error. V is TRBV10-3 and J is TRBJ2-7; D gene ambiguous. V was cut by 6 bases and J by 5 bases, with 14 bases left in between. Germline CDR1 ENHRY, CDR2 SYGVKD. The CDR3 length is 13 residues. DNA of the CDR3: TGTGCCATCAGGGAGCCTCTGGGTCACGAGCAGTACTTC. This translates into CAIREPLGHEQYF.

This clonotype was seen many times. The CDR3 DNA reads as TGTGCCAGCAGTCCGGGACAGTCCTACAATGAGCAGTTCTTC. Protein product: CASSPGQSYNEQFF. This chain uses TRBV12-3 or TRBV12-4 with TRBJ2-1; the match to TRBD1 covers 7 bases. V lost 5 bases to trimming and J lost 1 base; unmatched junction nucleotides: 2. This CDR3 spans 14 amino acids.

Comment on this clonotype: A much larger clone sits a single nucleotide away, making a read error possible. The genes are TRBV7-3 and TRBJ2-3; D is uncertain. V lost 8 bases, J lost 4 bases, and 13 bases lay in between. This CDR3 has 13 amino acids. Looked up from germline, CDR1 is SGHTA and CDR2 is FQGTGA. The CDR3 nucleotides are TGTGCCAGCTGTCCATCTAGATCAGATACGCAGTATTTT. This gives the protein CASCPSRSDTQYF.

In nucleotides, the CDR3 is TGCAGTGCTGCAACAAGGAACTATGGCTACACCTTC. Translation gives CSAATRNYGYTF. This chain connects TRBV20-1 to TRBJ1-2; no reliable D call. Trimming pared 5 bases from V and 2 bases from J, leaving 9 bases between. Germline assignment: CDR1 DFQATT and CDR2 SNEGSKA (reference sequence). This CDR3 is 12 amino acids long.

This chain uses TRBV3-1 with TRBJ1-2; 9 bases are a match to TRBD1. V was clipped by 1 base and J by 4 bases; unmatched bases: 7. The CDR3 runs 16 residues. Germline CDR1 LGHDT, CDR2 YNNKEL (reference sequence). The CDR3 sequence: CASSQGQGGISYGYTF. CDR3 in DNA: TGTGCCAGCAGCCAAGGACAGGGGGGGATCAGCTATGGCTACACCTTC.

The rearrangement joins TRBV10-1 to TRBJ2-7; 9 nucleotides match TRBD1. The last part of the DNA fits TRBJ2-5 better; the J call may be wrong. The CDR3 extends over 17 amino acids. Per germline, CDR1 WNHNN and CDR2 SYGVQD (reference sequence). The CDR3 loop is CASSESRGTGNRETQYF. Written as DNA, the CDR3 is TGCGCCAGCAGTGAGTCGAGAGGGACAGGGAACCGAGAGACCCAGTACTTC.

This clonotype showed up many times. This chain joins TRBV12-3 or TRBV12-4 and TRBJ2-7; no clear D. This CDR3 contains 15 residues. Deletions cut 3 bases from V and 2 bases from J, with 14 bases between. In nucleotides, the CDR3 is TGTGCCAGCAGTTTGGGTGGGTCCGGCGCCTACGAGCAGTACTTC. Its protein is CASSLGGSGAYEQYF.

This clonotype was detected many times. The chain combines TRBV5-5 with TRBJ2-1; D is undetermined. Germline-derived CDR1 and CDR2 are SGHKS and YYEKEE (reference sequence). The CDR3 spans 16 residues. V was trimmed by 3 bases and J by 5 bases, leaving 18 bases between them. CDR3 coding DNA: TGTGCCAGCAGCTATTGGGCAGGCGACACTAACAATGAGCAGTTCTTC. Translated: CASSYWAGDTNNEQFF. Supplemented by reference TRBV5-5 and TRBJ2-1, the full variable domain reads DAGVTQSPTHLIKTRGQQVTLRCSPISGHKSVSWYQQVLGQGPQFIFQYYEKEERGRGNFPDRFSARQFPNYSSELNVNALLLGDSALYLCASSYWAGDTNNEQFFGPGTRLTVL.

This clonotype was recorded once. This chain links TRBV5-1 with TRBJ1-1, with D possibly TRBD1 on 5 matching bases. Looked up from germline, CDR1 is SGHRS and CDR2 is YFSETQ. Trimming shortened V by 7 bases and J by 0 bases, and 16 bases separated the two germline ends. The CDR3 extends over 15 amino acids. The chain's CDR3 is CASSGTDGLNTEAFF. The DNA of the CDR3 is TGCGCCAGCTCCGGGACGGACGGTTTGAACACTGAAGCTTTCTTT.

This clonotype turned up a few times. The V and J genes are TRBV29-1 and TRBJ1-1, with D possibly matching TRBD1 (6 bases). This CDR3 has 17 amino acids. Trimming removed 4 bases at V and 1 base at J, with 22 bases between. The germline V gene has CDR1 SQVTM and CDR2 ANQGSEA. CDR3 in DNA: TGCAGCGTTGCGGGGGGGGCGCCGGGAAGGACGAACACTGAAGCTTTCTTT. Amino acids: CSVAGGAPGRTNTEAFF.

This chain links TRBV19 with TRBJ1-5; tentative D call: TRBD1 (6 bases). The CDR3 sequence is 14 residues long. CDR1 LNHDA and CDR2 SQIVND come from the germline V gene (reference sequence). V was pared by 10 bases and J by 3 bases, with 16 bases between. The CDR3 nucleotides read TGTGCCACCAAAGACAGGAGAAACAATCAGCCCCAGCATTTT. It encodes CATKDRRNNQPQHF. The full variable domain, its missing parts supplied by reference TRBV19 and TRBJ1-5, is DGGITQSPKYLFRKEGQNVTLSCEQNLNHDAMYWYRQDPGQGLRLIYYSQIVNDFQKGDIAEGYSVSREKKESFPLTVTSAQKNPTAFYLCATKDRRNNQPQHFGDGTRLSIL.

Details on this clonotype: Since a much larger clone is just one base distant, this may be a read error. The J gene is TRBJ1-2, the V gene TRBV20-1; the D is unclear. The CDR3 sequence is 11 residues long. The V end lost 3 bases, the J end lost 6 bases, and 8 bases lay between the germline ends. The germline V gene has CDR1 DFQATT and CDR2 SNEGSKA (reference sequence). The CDR3 spells CSARWWDGYTF. The CDR3 DNA sequence: TGCAGTGCTAGGTGGTGGGATGGCTACACCTTC.